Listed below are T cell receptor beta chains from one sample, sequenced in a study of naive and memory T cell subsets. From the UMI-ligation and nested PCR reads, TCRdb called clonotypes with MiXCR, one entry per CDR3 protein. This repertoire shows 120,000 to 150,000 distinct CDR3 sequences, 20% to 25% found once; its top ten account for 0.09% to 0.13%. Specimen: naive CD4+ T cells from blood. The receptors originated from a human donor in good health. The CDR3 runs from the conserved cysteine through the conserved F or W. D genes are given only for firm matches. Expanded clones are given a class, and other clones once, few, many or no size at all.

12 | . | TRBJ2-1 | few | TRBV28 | TGTGCCAGCAAGGTGTCCTACAATGAGCAGTTCTTC | CASKVSYNEQFF
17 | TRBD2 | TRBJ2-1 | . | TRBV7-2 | TGTGCCAGCAGCTTGATACCTCCGGGACTAGCGAATAGTGAGCAGTTCTTC | CASSLIPPGLANSEQFF
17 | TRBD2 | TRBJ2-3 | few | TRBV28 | TGTGCCAGCAGCCAAGGGCTAGCGGGAGGGCGAGCGGATACGCAGTATTTT | CASSQGLAGGRADTQYF
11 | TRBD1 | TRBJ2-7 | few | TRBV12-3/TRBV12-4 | TGTGCCAGCAGTCACAGGGGCGAGCAGTACTTC | CASSHRGEQYF
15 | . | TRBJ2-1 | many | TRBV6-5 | TGTGCCAGCACATTAGACCGGAGCTCCTACAATGAGCAGTTCTTC | CASTLDRSSYNEQFF
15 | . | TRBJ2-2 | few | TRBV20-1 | TGCAGTGCTAGAGCGACTCCCCTAATCACCGGGGAGCTGTTTTTT | CSARATPLITGELFF
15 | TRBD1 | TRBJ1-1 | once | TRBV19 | TGTGCCAGTAGTATAGACTGGACAGGGAACACTGAAGCTTTCTTT | CASSIDWTGNTEAFF
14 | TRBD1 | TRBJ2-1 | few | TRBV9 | TGTGCCAGCAGCCTTCGGACAGGGTGGAATGAGCAGTTCTTC | CASSLRTGWNEQFF
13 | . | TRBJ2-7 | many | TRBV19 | TGTGCCAGTAGTATCGGCAGGGAATACGAGCAGTACTTC | CASSIGREYEQYF
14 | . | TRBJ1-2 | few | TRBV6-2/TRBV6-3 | TGTGCCAGCAGTCCTCCCAAGAATTTGTACGGCTACACCTTC | CASSPPKNLYGYTF
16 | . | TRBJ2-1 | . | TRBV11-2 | TGTGCCAGCAGCTTACTTCTGGGGTTTAGGAACAATGAGCAGTTCTTC | CASSLLLGFRNNEQFF
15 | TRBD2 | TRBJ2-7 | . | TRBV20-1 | TGCAGTGCTAGCATCGCTAGCGGATTACGCTACGAGCAGTACTTC | CSASIASGLRYEQYF
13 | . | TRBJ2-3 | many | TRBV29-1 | TGCAGCTTAAGGGGACGGCTAATTGATACGCAGTATTTT | CSLRGRLIDTQYF
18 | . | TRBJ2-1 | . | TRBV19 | TGTGCCAGTAGTATTGGACTCCGCACCGGGAGCTCCTACAATGAGCAGTTCTTC | CASSIGLRTGSSYNEQFF
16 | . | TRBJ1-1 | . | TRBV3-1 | TGTGCCAGCAGCCAAGATTGGGGGAATTTGAACACTGAAGCTTTCTTT | CASSQDWGNLNTEAFF
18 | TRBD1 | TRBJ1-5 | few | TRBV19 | TGTGCCAGTAGTATAGATGCTGGGACAGGGGGTCGATTCCAGCCCCAGCATTTT | CASSIDAGTGGRFQPQHF
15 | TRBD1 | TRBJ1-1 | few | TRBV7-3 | TGTGCCAGCAGCTTAGGGACAGTTGGGAACACTGAAGCTTTCTTT | CASSLGTVGNTEAFF
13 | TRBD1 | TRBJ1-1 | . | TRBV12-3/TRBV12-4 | TGTGCCAGCATGGGGGACAGGGTATCTGAAGCTTTCTTT | CASMGDRVSEAFF
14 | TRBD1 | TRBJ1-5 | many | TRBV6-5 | TGTGCCAGCAGTAGGGACAGGGTGAATCAGCCCCAGCATTTT | CASSRDRVNQPQHF
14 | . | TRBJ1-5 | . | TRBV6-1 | TGTGCCAGCAGTGCGCAGGATAGCAATCAGCCCCAGCATTTT | CASSAQDSNQPQHF
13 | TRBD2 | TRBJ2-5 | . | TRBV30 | TGTGCCTGGACCCGGCTAGCGGAAGAGACCCAGTACTTC | CAWTRLAEETQYF